A single sample is the source of the 23 T cell receptor beta chains below, sequenced in a study of T-cell reconstitution after alpha-beta-depleted transplantation in children. Unique molecular identifiers were built into the TCRbeta library. TCRdb redid the calling of the PCR reads with MiXCR, one entry per CDR3 protein. The sample records a few hundred thousand distinct CDR3 sequences, about an eighth being singletons. Specimen: PBMCs, mostly from graft donor cells, collected 360 days after TCRalphabeta/CD19-depleted stem cell transplant. These receptors originate from a male patient younger than 18 who had a stem cell transplant for acute myeloid leukemia, so the T cells may come from the graft donor.

This rearrangement joins TRBV21-1 to TRBJ2-7; the table's D call of TRBD2 was not tested on the DNA. TRBV21-1 is marked as a pseudogene. The CDR3 covers 18 residues. The CDR3 loop is CASSKRKPARGQFYEQYF. In DNA, the CDR3 is TGTGCCAGCAGCAAAAGGAAGCCCGCTAGGGGACAGTTTTACGAGCAGTACTTC.

This clonotype was seen at least ten times. The chain couples TRBV28 to TRBJ2-5, with D tentatively TRBD2 (5 bases). Trimming shortened V by 5 bases and J by 5 bases, and 9 bases separated the two germline ends. Germline CDR1 is MDHEN and CDR2 is SYDVKM. The CDR3 extends over 12 amino acids. The CDR3 nucleotides are TGTGCCAGCAGTACAAGAGGGGAGACCCAGTACTTC. It specifies CASSTRGETQYF.

This clonotype was picked up one time. The chain's CDR3 is CASSSGLAGGLPGANVLTF. CDR3 sequence (DNA): TGTGCCAGCAGTTCGGGACTAGCGGGAGGGCTCCCTGGGGCCAACGTCCTGACTTTC. The chain employs TRBV12-3 or TRBV12-4 and TRBJ2-6; 16 positions match TRBD2. After removal of 4 bases from V and 2 bases from J, the junction contained 5 bases not matched to a gene. The CDR3 length is 19 residues.

The chain uses TRBV28 and TRBJ2-7, with TRBD2 matching over 12 bases. Germline trimming cut 5 bases from V and 4 bases from J; bases unmatched to any gene: 6. The CDR3 runs 15 residues. Germline V gene sequence: CDR1 MDHEN, CDR2 SYDVKM. In nucleotides, the CDR3 is TGTGCCAGCAGTCCGACTAGCGGGGGATTTTACGAGCAGTACTTC. Residues: CASSPTSGGFYEQYF.

This clonotype was detected a few times. The J gene is TRBJ2-1, the V gene TRBV24-1; D remains ambiguous. V shed 4 bases and J shed 0 bases, with 12 bases lying between them. The germline CDR1 and CDR2 sequences are KGHDR and SFDVKD. CDR3 size: 16 residues. In nucleotides, the CDR3 is TGTGCCACCAGTGAGGGCACGACGGACTCCTACAATGAGCAGTTCTTC. Residues: CATSEGTTDSYNEQFF.

This clonotype was observed a single time. The junction does not match germline at one end; this may be a read error. V usage is TRBV27 and J usage is TRBJ2-1; no reliable D call. The CDR3 runs to 13 residues. Germline CDR1 is MNHEY and CDR2 is SMNVEV (reference sequence). This CDR3 is CASSLLQHNEEFF. The CDR3 DNA is TGTGCCAGCAGTTTACTTCAACACAATGAGGAGTTCTTC.

The chain uses TRBV5-1 and TRBJ2-7; no clear D gene. V was pared by 0 bases and J by 3 bases, with 10 bases between. Per germline, CDR1 SGHRS and CDR2 YFSETQ. The CDR3 spans 14 residues. Here the CDR3 reads CASSLAFRDYEQYF. For the CDR3, the DNA is TGCGCCAGCAGCTTGGCATTCAGAGACTACGAGCAGTACTTC.

This clonotype was picked up a small number of times. The V call is TRBV29-1, the J call TRBJ2-5; 8 bases line up with TRBD1. The V segment lost 2 bases and the J segment 5 bases; nucleotides outside the gene matches: 7. Germline CDR1 is SQVTM and CDR2 is ANQGSEA. The length of the CDR3 is 14 residues. The CDR3 is CSVEPRGRIETQYF. In DNA form, the CDR3 reads TGCAGCGTTGAACCCAGGGGGCGCATTGAGACCCAGTACTTC.

This clonotype was seen repeatedly, ten times or more. V is TRBV12-3 or TRBV12-4 and J is TRBJ1-4; weak D call: TRBD1 (5 bases). The length of the CDR3 is 12 residues. V lost 5 bases, J lost 7 bases, and 8 bases lay in between. The CDR3 protein is CASSIRGEKLFF. CDR3 nucleotide sequence: TGTGCCAGCAGTATTAGGGGTGAAAAACTGTTTTTT.

This chain links TRBV5-1 with TRBJ2-5; D perhaps matches TRBD1 (5 bases). The V end was cut by 3 bases, the J end by 4 bases, with 7 bases between. The CDR3 covers 12 residues. Germline V gives CDR1 SGHRS, CDR2 YFSETQ. The CDR3 sequence: CASSSRAETQYF. The CDR3 nucleotides read TGCGCCAGCAGCTCCAGGGCAGAGACCCAGTACTTC.

The rearrangement links TRBV12-3 or TRBV12-4 to TRBJ2-3, with a weak D call TRBD1 (6 bases). The V gene lost 3 bases and the J gene lost 1 base, with 14 bases spanning the gap. The length of the CDR3 is 16 residues. CDR3 DNA: TGTGCCAGCAGTTTTGGGGCGCCAGGGGGCACAGATACGCAGTATTTT. Translating gives CASSFGAPGGTDTQYF.

The chain employs TRBV20-1 and TRBJ2-1, with a tentative D call TRBD2 (5 bases). With 6 bases removed from V and 3 bases from J, the gap between germline ends came to 21 bases. The germline V gene has CDR1 DFQATT and CDR2 SNEGSKA (reference sequence). This CDR3 comprises 16 residues. CDR3 amino acids: CSAQTTSALLYNEQFF. The DNA of the CDR3 is TGCAGTGCGCAGACTACATCTGCCCTTCTCTACAATGAGCAGTTCTTC.

This clonotype occurred a few times. This chain links TRBV25-1 with TRBJ2-1, with 8 bases aligning to TRBD2. The CDR3 has 18 residues. The V gene end was trimmed by 0 bases and the J gene end by 0 bases; junction bases not matched to a gene: 7. Per the germline V gene, CDR1 is MGHDK and CDR2 is SYGVNS. CDR3 sequence reads: CASSEYGGLAGSYNEQFF. CDR3 DNA: TGTGCCAGCAGTGAATACGGCGGGCTAGCGGGCTCCTACAATGAGCAGTTCTTC.

The chain carries TRBV15 and TRBJ2-1, with TRBD2 matching 11 bases. The length of the CDR3 is 15 residues. CDR1 is LNHNV, CDR2 YYDKDF, per germline (reference sequence). The ends lost 5 bases at V and 6 bases at J; junction bases unmatched: 6. The CDR3 spells CATSLVAGGGNEQFF. The CDR3 DNA reads as TGTGCCACCAGCCTTGTAGCGGGAGGGGGCAATGAGCAGTTCTTC. Drawing the rest from reference TRBV15 and TRBJ2-1, the complete variable domain is DAMVIQNPRYQVTQFGKPVTLSCSQTLNHNVMYWYQQKSSQAPKLLFHYYDKDFNNEADTPDNFQSRRPNTSFCFLDIRSPGLGDTAMYLCATSLVAGGGNEQFFGPGTRLTVL.

The chain uses TRBV30 and TRBJ2-7; TRBD1 aligns across 8 bases. Unmatched junction bases numbered 2, after V lost 6 bases and J lost 4 bases. The germline gives CDR1 GTSNPN, CDR2 SVGIG (reference sequence). This CDR3 comprises 11 residues. CDR3 sequence reads: CACRDRYEQYF. The CDR3 DNA reads as TGTGCCTGCCGGGACAGGTACGAGCAGTACTTC.

This sequence joins TRBV29-1 and TRBJ1-2; 7 positions agree with TRBD1. With 7 bases clipped from V and 4 bases from J, the junction kept 6 bases outside the gene matches. The length of the CDR3 is 12 residues. Germline V gives CDR1 SQVTM, CDR2 ANQGSEA. CDR3 protein: CSAYTGAYGYTF. CDR3 DNA: TGCAGCGCCTACACAGGGGCCTATGGCTACACCTTC.

The rearrangement links TRBV20-1 to TRBJ2-7; TRBD2 aligns across 8 bases. This CDR3 region has 15 residues. The V gene's germline CDR1 is DFQATT and CDR2 SNEGSKA (reference sequence). The V and J ends lost 2 bases and 0 bases, in that order; junction bases with no gene match: 6. The CDR3 sequence is CSARHIAGNSYEQYF. DNA for the CDR3: TGCAGTGCTAGACACATAGCGGGAAACTCCTACGAGCAGTACTTC.

This clonotype was counted between two and nine times. The chain couples TRBV20-1 to TRBJ2-3; D may be TRBD2 (5 bases). V lost 2 bases and J 6 bases, leaving 12 bases between the germline ends. Germline loops: CDR1 DFQATT, CDR2 SNEGSKA (reference sequence). The CDR3 runs to 13 residues. The CDR3 reads CSARRREPDTQYF. The CDR3 nucleotides read TGCAGTGCTAGAAGAAGGGAGCCGGATACGCAGTATTTT.

The chain joins TRBV5-1 to TRBJ1-1; the D is unclear. Germline assignment: CDR1 SGHRS and CDR2 YFSETQ. V lost 4 bases and J 3 bases, leaving 13 bases between the germline ends. CDR3 length: 14 residues. CDR3 in DNA: TGCGCCAGCAGCCCTCGTGGTTGGGACACTGAAGCTTTCTTT. It specifies CASSPRGWDTEAFF.

This clonotype was detected only a few times. The chain joins TRBV4-3 to TRBJ2-7; tentatively, D is TRBD2 (5 bases). The V and J ends lost 1 base and 7 bases respectively, with 17 bases between them. Germline assignment: CDR1 LGHNA and CDR2 YSLEER. The CDR3 is made up of 15 amino acids. CDR3 region: CASSQGSGLYEEQYF. The CDR3 coding sequence is TGCGCCAGCAGCCAAGGGAGCGGACTTTACGAGGAGCAGTACTTC.

The chain combines TRBV12-3 or TRBV12-4 with TRBJ2-5; D not resolved. The V gene lost 8 bases and the J gene lost 1 base, with 17 bases spanning the gap. CDR3 length equals 15 residues. The CDR3 DNA reads TGTGCCAGCCGCCCCTATGGCGTACTCCAAGAGACCCAGTACTTC. This translates into CASRPYGVLQETQYF.

This chain links TRBV25-1 with TRBJ2-7; 13 nucleotides line up with TRBD2. This CDR3 is 16 amino acids long. V dropped 3 bases and J dropped 5; count of bases not matched to a gene: 7. CDR1 and CDR2 from the germline V gene are MGHDK and SYGVNS. The CDR3 DNA follows: TGTGCCAGCAGTGATGGGGGACTAGCGGGGTGGCACGAGCAGTACTTC. It translates to CASSDGGLAGWHEQYF.

The table lists this clonotype with a few counts. The rearrangement links TRBV20-1 to TRBJ2-7; D is undetermined. Germline assignment: CDR1 DFQATT and CDR2 SNEGSKA (reference sequence). The germline V and J ends were trimmed by 1 base and 4 bases, with 14 bases remaining between them. The CDR3 contains 14 residues. The CDR3 here is CSARGPLIPYEQYF. CDR3 DNA sequence: TGCAGTGCTAGAGGTCCCTTAATTCCATACGAGCAGTACTTC.